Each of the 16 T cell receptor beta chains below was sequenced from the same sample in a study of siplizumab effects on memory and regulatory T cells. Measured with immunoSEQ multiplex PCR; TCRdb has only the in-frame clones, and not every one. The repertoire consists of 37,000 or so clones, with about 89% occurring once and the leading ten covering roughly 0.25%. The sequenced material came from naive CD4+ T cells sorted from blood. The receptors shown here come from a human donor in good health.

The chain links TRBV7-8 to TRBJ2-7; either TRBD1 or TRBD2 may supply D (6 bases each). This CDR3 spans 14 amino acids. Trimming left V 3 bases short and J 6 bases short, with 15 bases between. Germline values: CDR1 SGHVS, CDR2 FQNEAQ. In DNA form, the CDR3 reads TGTGCCAGCAGCTTCTACAGGGAGGTCTCCGAGCAGTACTTC. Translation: CASSFYREVSEQYF.

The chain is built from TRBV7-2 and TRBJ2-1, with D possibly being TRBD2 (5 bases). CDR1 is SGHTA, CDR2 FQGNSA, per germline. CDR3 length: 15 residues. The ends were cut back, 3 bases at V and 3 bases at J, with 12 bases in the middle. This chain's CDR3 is CASSLAASLYNEQFF. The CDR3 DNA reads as TGTGCCAGCAGCTTGGCGGCTAGCCTCTACAATGAGCAGTTCTTC.

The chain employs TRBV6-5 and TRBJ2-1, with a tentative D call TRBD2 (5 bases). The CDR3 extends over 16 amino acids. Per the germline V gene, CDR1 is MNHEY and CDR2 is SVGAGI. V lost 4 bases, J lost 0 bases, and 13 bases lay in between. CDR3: CASSSEAESSYNEQFF. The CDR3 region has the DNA TGTGCCAGCAGTTCTGAAGCGGAAAGCTCCTACAATGAGCAGTTCTTC.

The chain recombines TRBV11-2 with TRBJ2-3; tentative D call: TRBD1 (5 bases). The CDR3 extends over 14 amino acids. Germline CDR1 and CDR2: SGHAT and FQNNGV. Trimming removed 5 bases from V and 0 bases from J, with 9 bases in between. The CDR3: CASSPRQSTDTQYF. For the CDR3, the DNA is TGTGCCAGCAGCCCCAGACAGAGCACAGATACGCAGTATTTT.

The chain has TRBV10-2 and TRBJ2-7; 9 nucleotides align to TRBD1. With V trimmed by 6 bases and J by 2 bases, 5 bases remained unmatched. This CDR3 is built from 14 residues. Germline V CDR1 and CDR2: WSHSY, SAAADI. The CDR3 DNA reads TGCGCCAGCAGAGAGGGACAGGGCCCCTACGAGCAGTACTTC. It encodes CASREGQGPYEQYF.

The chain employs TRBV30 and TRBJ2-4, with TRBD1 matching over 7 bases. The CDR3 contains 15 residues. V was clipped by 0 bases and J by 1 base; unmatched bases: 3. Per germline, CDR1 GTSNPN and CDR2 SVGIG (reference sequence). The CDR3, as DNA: TGTGCCTGGAGTGTGTCCAGGGGGGCCAAAAACATTCAGTACTTC. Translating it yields CAWSVSRGAKNIQYF. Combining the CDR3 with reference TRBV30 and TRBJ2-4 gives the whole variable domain SQTIHQWPATLVQPVGSPLSLECTVEGTSNPNLYWYRQAAGRGLQLLFYSVGIGQISSEVPQNLSASRPQDRQFILSSKKLLLSDSGFYLCAWSVSRGAKNIQYFGAGTRLSVL.

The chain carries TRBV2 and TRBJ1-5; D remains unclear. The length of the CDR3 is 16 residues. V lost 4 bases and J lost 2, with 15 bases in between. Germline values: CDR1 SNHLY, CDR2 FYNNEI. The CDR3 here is CASSARSRGGNQPQHF. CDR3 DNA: TGTGCCAGCAGTGCCCGGTCACGCGGGGGCAATCAGCCCCAGCATTTT. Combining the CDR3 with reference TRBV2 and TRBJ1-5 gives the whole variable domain EPEVTQTPSHQVTQMGQEVILRCVPISNHLYFYWYRQILGQKVEFLVSFYNNEISEKSEIFDDQFSVERPDGSNFTLKIRSTKLEDSAMYFCASSARSRGGNQPQHFGDGTRLSIL.

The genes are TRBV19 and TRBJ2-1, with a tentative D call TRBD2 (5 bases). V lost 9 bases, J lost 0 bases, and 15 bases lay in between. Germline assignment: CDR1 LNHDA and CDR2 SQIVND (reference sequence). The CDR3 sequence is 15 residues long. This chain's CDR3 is CASARDGNSYNEQFF. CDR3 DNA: TGTGCCAGCGCAAGAGACGGGAACTCCTACAATGAGCAGTTCTTC.

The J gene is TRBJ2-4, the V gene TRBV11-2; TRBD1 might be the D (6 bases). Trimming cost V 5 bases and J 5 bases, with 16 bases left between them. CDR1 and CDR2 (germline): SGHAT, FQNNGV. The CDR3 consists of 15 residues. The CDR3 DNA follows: TGTGCCAGCAGCCCACCCTGGGACACCGAAAACATTCAGTACTTC. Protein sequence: CASSPPWDTENIQYF.

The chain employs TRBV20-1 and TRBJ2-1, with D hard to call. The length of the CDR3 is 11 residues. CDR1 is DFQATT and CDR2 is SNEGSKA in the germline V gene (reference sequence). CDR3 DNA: TGCAGCTGCTCTTTAAGCAATGAGCAGTTCTTC. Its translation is CSCSLSNEQFF.

The CDR3 region is CASSHPTGDTEAFF. DNA for the CDR3: TGTGCCAGCAGTCATCCCACAGGGGACACTGAAGCTTTCTTT. The chain carries TRBV6-5 and TRBJ1-1; 7 positions match TRBD1. The CDR3 runs 14 residues. The V gene end was trimmed by 5 bases and the J gene end by 3 bases; junction bases not matched to a gene: 6. Germline loops: CDR1 MNHEY, CDR2 SVGAGI.

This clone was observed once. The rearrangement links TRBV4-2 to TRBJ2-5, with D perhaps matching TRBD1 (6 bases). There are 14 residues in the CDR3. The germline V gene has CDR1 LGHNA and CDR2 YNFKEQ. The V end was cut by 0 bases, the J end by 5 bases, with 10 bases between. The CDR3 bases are TGTGCCAGCAGCCAAGATCGTCAGGGGGAGACCCAGTACTTC. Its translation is CASSQDRQGETQYF.

The CDR3 protein is CATSTTSGGRGEQFF. CDR3 coding DNA: TGTGCCACCAGCACTACTAGCGGGGGTAGGGGTGAGCAGTTCTTC. The rearrangement links TRBV15 to TRBJ2-1, with 11 bases that match TRBD2. Losses at the gene ends were 4 bases for V and 9 bases for J; bases not matched to a gene: 8. Germline V gene data show CDR1 as LNHNV and CDR2 as YYDKDF (reference sequence). This CDR3 comprises 15 residues.

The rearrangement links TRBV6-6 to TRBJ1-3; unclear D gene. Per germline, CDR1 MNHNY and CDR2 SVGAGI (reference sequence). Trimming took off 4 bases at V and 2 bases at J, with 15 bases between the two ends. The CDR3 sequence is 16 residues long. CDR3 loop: CASSLPETGAGNTIYF. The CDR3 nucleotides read TGTGCCAGCAGTTTACCCGAGACCGGAGCTGGAAACACCATATATTTT.

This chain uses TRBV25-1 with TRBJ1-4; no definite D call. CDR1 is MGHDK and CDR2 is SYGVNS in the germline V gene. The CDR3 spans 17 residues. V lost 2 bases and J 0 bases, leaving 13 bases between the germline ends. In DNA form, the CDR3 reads TGTGCCAGCAGTGAAGCCGGGAAGGGCCCAACTAATGAAAAACTGTTTTTT. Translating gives CASSEAGKGPTNEKLFF.

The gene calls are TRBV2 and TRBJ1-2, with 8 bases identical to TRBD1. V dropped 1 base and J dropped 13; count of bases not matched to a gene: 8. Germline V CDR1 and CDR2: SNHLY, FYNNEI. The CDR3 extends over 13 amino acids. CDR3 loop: CASSEGTGIRCTF. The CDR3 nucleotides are TGTGCCAGCAGTGAAGGGACAGGGATTAGGTGCACCTTC.